This TCR beta chain is drawn from a study of cytomegalovirus exposure and HLA in healthy donors. Study findings and constraints: It is likely that the observed cluster of highly shared sequence variants was a sequencing artifact. Some segments of the V type, notably TRBV6-2 and TRBV6-3, were excluded as indistinguishable.

Samples came from healthy bone marrow donors. On this clone itself: Its target is not known.

60 Vbeta and 13 Jbeta primers were used in PCR. Clones were read by immunoSEQ multiplex PCR, and TCRdb kept only the in-frame ones, dropping some. The table includes over 50,000 clones, approximately 83% detected once. The CDR3 runs 12 residues. J was trimmed by 8 bases and V by 3 bases; bases with no gene match: 3. CDR1 and CDR2 from the germline V gene are GTSNPN and SVGIG (reference sequence). This chain joins TRBV30 and TRBJ2-1, with TRBD1 matching over 8 bases. The sequence was obtained from a man aged 35 to 55 in good health and CMV-seronegative. Sequenced: PBMCs. CDR3 in DNA: TGTGCCTGGAGCACGACAGGGGATGAGCAGTTCTTC. Translation: CAWSTTGDEQFF.